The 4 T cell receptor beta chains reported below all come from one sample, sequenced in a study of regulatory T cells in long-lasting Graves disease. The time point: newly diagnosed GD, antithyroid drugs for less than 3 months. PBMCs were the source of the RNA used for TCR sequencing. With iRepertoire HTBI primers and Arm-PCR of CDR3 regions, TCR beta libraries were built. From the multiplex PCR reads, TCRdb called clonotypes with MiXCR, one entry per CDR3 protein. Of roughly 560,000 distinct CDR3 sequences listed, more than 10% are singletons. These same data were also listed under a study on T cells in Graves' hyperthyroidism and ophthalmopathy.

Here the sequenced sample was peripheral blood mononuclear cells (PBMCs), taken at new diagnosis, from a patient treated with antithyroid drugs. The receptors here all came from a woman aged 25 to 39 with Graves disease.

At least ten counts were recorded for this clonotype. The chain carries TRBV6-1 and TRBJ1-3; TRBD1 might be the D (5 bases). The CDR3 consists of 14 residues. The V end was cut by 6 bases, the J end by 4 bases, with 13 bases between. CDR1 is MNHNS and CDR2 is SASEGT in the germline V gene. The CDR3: CASSLGTTGNTIYF. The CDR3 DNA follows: TGTGCCAGCAGCCTCGGGACTACAGGAAACACCATATATTTT.

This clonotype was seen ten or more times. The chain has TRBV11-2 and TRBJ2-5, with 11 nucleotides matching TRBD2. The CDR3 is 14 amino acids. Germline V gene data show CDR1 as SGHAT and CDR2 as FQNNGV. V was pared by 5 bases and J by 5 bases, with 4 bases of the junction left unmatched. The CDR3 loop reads CASSTTSGTETQYF. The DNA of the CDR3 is TGTGCCAGCAGCACGACTAGCGGGACGGAGACCCAGTACTTC.

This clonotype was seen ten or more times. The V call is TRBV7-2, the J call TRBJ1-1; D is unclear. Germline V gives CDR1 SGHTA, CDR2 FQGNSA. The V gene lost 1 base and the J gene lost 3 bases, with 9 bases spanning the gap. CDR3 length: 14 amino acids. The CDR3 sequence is CASSLDFRYTEAFF. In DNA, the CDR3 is TGTGCCAGCAGCTTAGACTTCAGGTACACTGAAGCTTTCTTT.

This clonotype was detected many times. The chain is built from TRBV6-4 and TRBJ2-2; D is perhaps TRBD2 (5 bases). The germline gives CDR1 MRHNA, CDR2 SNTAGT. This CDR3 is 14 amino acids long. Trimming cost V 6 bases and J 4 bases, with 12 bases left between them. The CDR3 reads CASRESSGTGELFF. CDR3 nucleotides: TGTGCCAGCAGAGAATCGAGCGGCACCGGGGAGCTGTTTTTT.